The 14 T cell receptor beta chains presented below share a single source sample, sequenced in a study of CD8 T cells in ankylosing spondylitis. One entry per CDR3 protein results from TCRdb running MiXCR on the 5' RACE reads. The sample yields approximately 260,000 distinct CDR3 sequences, about 9.1% seen once. Source material: blood, either unsorted or a sorted T cell fraction (not recorded which). Receptors were obtained from a male donor with ankylosing spondylitis or in good health (not recorded which).

This chain connects TRBV11-1 to TRBJ2-7, with 14 positions matching TRBD2. The junction had 10 bases not matched to a gene; V was cut back by 5 bases and J by 1 base. Germline CDR1 is SGHAT and CDR2 is FQDESV (reference sequence). The length of the CDR3 is 18 residues. CDR3 in DNA: TGTGCCAGCAGCCCAGGCGGGACTAGCGGGAGTTTATCCTACGAGCAGTACTTC. Translated, it gives CASSPGGTSGSLSYEQYF.

The chain has TRBV18 and TRBJ1-5, with 8 bases aligning to TRBD1. The CDR3 has 14 residues. V lost 3 bases and J lost 6; bases outside the gene matches: 4. The V gene's germline CDR1 is KGHSH and CDR2 LQKENI. The CDR3 bases are TGTGCCAGCTCACCGGACAGGGACGGTCAGCCCCAGCATTTT. It specifies CASSPDRDGQPQHF.

This clonotype was detected many times. This chain joins TRBV25-1 and TRBJ1-6, with D possibly matching TRBD1 (6 bases). The CDR3 totals 16 residues. The ends were cut back, 6 bases at V and 6 bases at J, with 18 bases in the middle. The germline V gene has CDR1 MGHDK and CDR2 SYGVNS. The CDR3 spells CASRPPTDSVNSPLHF. In DNA form, the CDR3 reads TGTGCCAGCAGGCCCCCTACGGACAGTGTTAATTCACCCCTCCACTTT.

This clonotype has ten or more counts. This sequence joins TRBV10-3 and TRBJ2-1; unclear D gene. Germline assignment: CDR1 ENHRY and CDR2 SYGVKD. This CDR3 comprises 13 residues. Between the trimmed V and J ends, which lost 7 bases and 7 bases, there was a span of 14 bases. CDR3 region: CAITPNPGNEQFF. In nucleotides, the CDR3 is TGTGCCATCACCCCGAACCCTGGGAATGAGCAGTTCTTC.

A few counts support this clonotype. This CDR3 is CASTPTGAGETQYF. In DNA, the CDR3 is TGTGCCAGCACCCCGACAGGGGCGGGAGAGACCCAGTACTTC. J is TRBJ2-5 and V is TRBV2; 8 nucleotides align to TRBD1. V dropped 7 bases and J dropped 4; count of bases not matched to a gene: 8. From germline, CDR1 is SNHLY and CDR2 FYNNEI. The CDR3 consists of 14 residues.

The J gene is TRBJ1-1, the V gene TRBV19; maybe TRBD1 (5 bases). Deletions cut 5 bases from V and 3 bases from J, with 10 bases between. The length of the CDR3 is 13 residues. CDR1 and CDR2 (germline): LNHDA, SQIVND (reference sequence). The CDR3 here is CASSADRYTEAFF. The CDR3 DNA follows: TGTGCCAGTAGTGCAGACAGATACACTGAAGCTTTCTTT. Full variable domain (outside the CDR3, taken from reference TRBV19 and TRBJ1-1): DGGITQSPKYLFRKEGQNVTLSCEQNLNHDAMYWYRQDPGQGLRLIYYSQIVNDFQKGDIAEGYSVSREKKESFPLTVTSAQKNPTAFYLCASSADRYTEAFFGQGTRLTVV.

A few counts support this clonotype. V usage is TRBV20-1 and J usage is TRBJ2-2; 8 positions match TRBD2. Germline V CDR1 and CDR2: DFQATT, SNEGSKA (reference sequence). Trimming removed 3 bases from V and 0 bases from J; junction bases left unmatched: 3. The CDR3 has 15 residues. CDR3 nucleotide sequence: TGCAGTGCTAGGAAACTAGCGGCGAACACCGGGGAGCTGTTTTTT. It encodes CSARKLAANTGELFF.

In this sample, this clonotype turned up many times. CDR3 bases: TGTGCCAGCAGTTTATGGGGGACTAGCGGTAGCAATGAGCAGTTCTTC. It is translated as CASSLWGTSGSNEQFF. The chain combines TRBV28 with TRBJ2-1, with 11 positions matching TRBD2. V was clipped by 0 bases and J by 6 bases; unmatched bases: 4. The CDR3 is 16 amino acids. In germline, CDR1 is MDHEN, CDR2 SYDVKM. The full variable domain, in which reference TRBV28 and TRBJ2-1 provide the parts outside the CDR3, is DVKVTQSSRYLVKRTGEKVFLECVQDMDHENMFWYRQDPGLGLRLIYFSYDVKMKEKGDIPEGYSVSREKKERFSLILESASTNQTSMYLCASSLWGTSGSNEQFFGPGTRLTVL.

This clonotype has a count of ten or more. The genes are TRBV29-1 and TRBJ2-3; weak D call: TRBD2 (5 bases). CDR3 length equals 15 residues. V lost 2 bases and J lost 4, with 16 bases in between. Per the germline V gene, CDR1 is SQVTM and CDR2 is ANQGSEA. CDR3 amino acids: CSVEIAGSVADTQYF. CDR3 in DNA: TGCAGCGTTGAAATTGCGGGCTCCGTCGCAGATACGCAGTATTTT.

V is TRBV10-3 and J is TRBJ1-2; D is unclear. The CDR3 spans 13 residues. Per the germline V gene, CDR1 is ENHRY and CDR2 is SYGVKD. The V gene lost 2 bases and the J gene lost 3 bases, with 7 bases spanning the gap. The CDR3 here is CAISEKEDYGYTF. Here the CDR3 DNA reads TGTGCCATCAGTGAGAAGGAGGACTATGGCTACACCTTC.

Ten or more counts support this clonotype. The rearrangement uses TRBV11-3 and TRBJ1-6; D unclear. V shed 3 bases and J shed 5 bases, with 14 bases lying between them. The CDR3 consists of 16 residues. Germline CDR1 and CDR2: SGHNT and YENEEA. DNA for the CDR3: TGTGCCAGCAGCTTGCCCAGGACGGGAAATAATTCACCCCTCCACTTT. Translation: CASSLPRTGNNSPLHF.

The chain has TRBV20-1 and TRBJ2-7; D gene unclear. The germline V gene encodes CDR1 DFQATT and CDR2 SNEGSKA (reference sequence). Trimming shortened V by 0 bases and J by 2 bases, and 14 bases separated the two germline ends. This CDR3 is 15 amino acids long. The CDR3 reads CSARDSGFSTYEQYF. In DNA form, the CDR3 reads TGCAGTGCTAGAGATTCCGGGTTTTCTACCTACGAGCAGTACTTC.

Many counts were recorded for this clonotype. This rearrangement joins TRBV5-6 to TRBJ1-2, with 9 bases lining up with TRBD1. Germline V gene sequence: CDR1 SGHDT, CDR2 YYEEEE. The CDR3 runs to 16 residues. After removal of 7 bases from V and 4 bases from J, the junction contained 14 bases not matched to a gene. DNA of the CDR3: TGTGCCAGCGACAAGACACGGGACAGGGTGAGCTATGGCTACACCTTC. This encodes CASDKTRDRVSYGYTF.

This clonotype was detected many times. The chain recombines TRBV29-1 with TRBJ2-7; possible D gene TRBD1, 6 bases. This CDR3 contains 12 residues. The V gene's germline CDR1 is SQVTM and CDR2 ANQGSEA. The CDR3 reads CRAGTPSYEQYF. CDR3 in DNA: TGCAGGGCCGGGACACCCTCCTACGAGCAGTACTTC.